The 25 T cell receptor beta chains below were found in one sample sequenced in a study of blood T cell repertoires in COVID-19. Some clones are missing from TCRdb's copy, which holds only in-frame ones; the method was immunoSEQ multiplex PCR. This sample yields about 150,000 clones, of which 80% are seen a single time; roughly 13% belongs to the top ten. The specimen was peripheral blood. All receptors come from a man aged 55 to 69 with active or convalescent COVID-19.

This sequence joins TRBV7-9 and TRBJ2-3; 10 bases line up with TRBD2. The CDR3 spans 19 residues. Germline V gene sequence: CDR1 SEHNR, CDR2 FQNEAQ (reference sequence). V lost 3 bases, J lost 4 bases, and 16 bases stayed unmatched. CDR3 in amino acids: CASSLATSGPSRGADTQYF. DNA of the CDR3: TGTGCCAGCAGCTTGGCGACTAGCGGGCCGAGTAGGGGGGCAGATACGCAGTATTTT.

There are a few counts of this clone. The CDR3 here is CASSFNDRGRETQYF. In DNA form, the CDR3 reads TGTGCCAGCAGCTTTAACGACAGGGGGCGAGAGACCCAGTACTTC. This rearrangement joins TRBV7-8 to TRBJ2-5; 10 bases agree with TRBD1. Germline CDR1 and CDR2: SGHVS and FQNEAQ. The CDR3 has 15 residues. Trimming at V came to 3 bases and at J to 4 bases, leaving 5 bases not matched to a gene.

The gene calls are TRBV5-5 and TRBJ2-3; D is undetermined. V dropped 2 bases and J dropped 0 bases, with 7 bases sitting between them. This CDR3 region has 14 residues. Germline assignment: CDR1 SGHKS and CDR2 YYEKEE (reference sequence). The CDR3, as DNA: TGTGCCAGCAGCTTCCTACCAAGCACAGATACGCAGTATTTT. It specifies CASSFLPSTDTQYF.

This clone was seen many times. The J gene is TRBJ2-7, the V gene TRBV27; 13 nucleotides align to TRBD2. Germline V CDR1 and CDR2: MNHEY, SMNVEV (reference sequence). This CDR3 contains 14 residues. Trimming removed 9 bases from V and 2 bases from J; junction bases left unmatched: 4. This CDR3 is CASRTSGGPYEQYF. CDR3 sequence (DNA): TGTGCCAGTCGGACTAGCGGGGGACCCTACGAGCAGTACTTC.

This CDR3 is CASSPSQGSVTGELFF. The CDR3 DNA sequence: TGTGCCAGCAGTCCCTCACAGGGGTCAGTCACCGGGGAGCTGTTTTTT. The chain employs TRBV28 and TRBJ2-2, with 7 bases matching TRBD1. The CDR3 runs to 16 residues. Germline CDR1 reads MDHEN; CDR2 reads SYDVKM. J gave up 4 bases and V 5 bases, and 10 bases lay outside the gene matches. Looking up the rest from reference TRBV28 and TRBJ2-2 gives the full variable domain: DVKVTQSSRYLVKRTGEKVFLECVQDMDHENMFWYRQDPGLGLRLIYFSYDVKMKEKGDIPEGYSVSREKKERFSLILESASTNQTSMYLCASSPSQGSVTGELFFGEGSRLTVL.

In this sample, this clone turned up many times. The chain combines TRBV2 with TRBJ2-2; TRBD1 might be the D (5 bases). CDR1 SNHLY and CDR2 FYNNEI come from the germline V gene. V lost 5 bases and J lost 4, with 17 bases in between. CDR3 length equals 16 residues. Written as DNA, the CDR3 is TGTGCCAGCAGTCCTTCTGTACAGGCCGGCACCGGGGAGCTGTTTTTT. Protein: CASSPSVQAGTGELFF. Full variable domain (missing parts from reference TRBV2 and TRBJ2-2): EPEVTQTPSHQVTQMGQEVILRCVPISNHLYFYWYRQILGQKVEFLVSFYNNEISEKSEIFDDQFSVERPDGSNFTLKIRSTKLEDSAMYFCASSPSVQAGTGELFFGEGSRLTVL.

CDR3 sequence reads: CASSERSPRADTQYF. The CDR3 coding sequence is TGTGCCAGCAGTGAACGTTCCCCGCGGGCAGATACGCAGTATTTT. This chain connects TRBV2 to TRBJ2-3, with D possibly matching TRBD2 (5 bases). Germline V gene lookup returns CDR1 SNHLY and CDR2 FYNNEI. Trimming cost V 2 bases and J 4 bases, with 13 bases left between them. CDR3 length equals 15 residues. The entire variable domain, with the rest obtained from reference TRBV2 and TRBJ2-3, is as follows: EPEVTQTPSHQVTQMGQEVILRCVPISNHLYFYWYRQILGQKVEFLVSFYNNEISEKSEIFDDQFSVERPDGSNFTLKIRSTKLEDSAMYFCASSERSPRADTQYFGPGTRLTVL.

V gene TRBV7-2 combines with J gene TRBJ2-1, with 7 bases identical to TRBD1. Germline assignment: CDR1 SGHTA and CDR2 FQGNSA. The junction had 7 bases not matched to a gene; V was cut back by 1 base and J by 13 bases. The CDR3 has 13 amino acids. The CDR3 spells CASSLVGQIIQFF. The DNA of the CDR3 is TGTGCCAGCAGCTTAGTGGGACAGATAATCCAGTTCTTC.

J is TRBJ1-5 and V is TRBV20-1; no firm D call. Trimming shortened V by 3 bases and J by 4 bases, and 10 bases separated the two germline ends. Germline lookup yields CDR1 DFQATT and CDR2 SNEGSKA (reference sequence). This CDR3 has 13 residues. As DNA, the CDR3 is TGCAGTGCTAGTATCGGAGTTAATCAGCCCCAGCATTTT. Translated: CSASIGVNQPQHF.

The J gene is TRBJ1-1, the V gene TRBV7-8; 7 bases align to TRBD1. The CDR3 contains 12 residues. J lost 8 bases, V lost 5 bases, and 5 bases had no gene match. Germline V gene data show CDR1 as SGHVS and CDR2 as FQNEAQ. Here the CDR3 DNA reads TGTGCCAGCAGCGGAAGGACAGGCGAAGCTTTCTTT. Its protein product is CASSGRTGEAFF. The full variable domain, its missing parts supplied by reference TRBV7-8 and TRBJ1-1, is GAGVSQSPRYKVAKRGQDVALRCDPISGHVSLFWYQQALGQGPEFLTYFQNEAQLDKSGLPSDRFFAERPEGSVSTLKIQRTQQEDSAVYLCASSGRTGEAFFGQGTRLTVV.

The J gene is TRBJ2-3, the V gene TRBV29-1, with D perhaps TRBD2 (6 bases). V was trimmed by 7 bases and J by 0 bases, leaving 14 bases between them. Germline values: CDR1 SQVTM, CDR2 ANQGSEA. This CDR3 has 14 residues. This CDR3 reads CSAKSGLSTDTQYF. The CDR3 DNA sequence: TGCAGCGCGAAAAGCGGGCTGAGCACAGATACGCAGTATTTT.

This chain links TRBV7-2 with TRBJ2-3; tentative D call: TRBD1 (5 bases). Germline loops: CDR1 SGHTA, CDR2 FQGNSA. The CDR3 length is 16 residues. The V end was cut by 6 bases, the J end by 7 bases, with 23 bases between. This CDR3 reads CASSQRGRPFTNTQYF. The CDR3 DNA follows: TGTGCCAGCAGTCAAAGGGGCCGCCCTTTCACGAATACGCAGTATTTT.

The chain links TRBV7-9 to TRBJ1-1, with TRBD1 identical over 9 bases. CDR3 size: 14 residues. Germline lookup yields CDR1 SEHNR and CDR2 FQNEAQ (reference sequence). The V gene end was trimmed by 5 bases and the J gene end by 7 bases; junction bases not matched to a gene: 8. The chain's CDR3 is CASSPQTGGVEAFF. The CDR3 nucleotides are TGTGCCAGCAGCCCTCAGACAGGGGGGGTTGAAGCTTTCTTT.

The rearrangement links TRBV18 to TRBJ2-5; D is unclear. The CDR3 length is 13 residues. The ends were cut back, 3 bases at V and 2 bases at J, with 7 bases in the middle. In germline, CDR1 is KGHSH, CDR2 LQKENI. CDR3 sequence reads: CASSPSQQETQYF. In DNA, the CDR3 is TGTGCCAGCTCACCCTCCCAGCAAGAGACCCAGTACTTC.

The V and J genes are TRBV29-1 and TRBJ2-7; D possibly corresponds to TRBD2 (6 bases). V was trimmed by 6 bases and J by 5 bases, leaving 14 bases between them. CDR1 and CDR2 (germline): SQVTM, ANQGSEA. CDR3 size: 12 residues. The CDR3 bases are TGCAGCGTACACGGGACTGACAACGAGCAGTACTTC. This translates into CSVHGTDNEQYF.

V gene TRBV28 combines with J gene TRBJ1-5; D might be TRBD1 (5 bases). The V gene lost 3 bases and the J gene lost 7 bases, with 13 bases spanning the gap. The CDR3 is 14 amino acids. Germline CDR1 is MDHEN and CDR2 is SYDVKM. The CDR3 DNA reads as TGTGCCAGCAGTTTTTACAGGACAAACCAGCCCCAGCATTTT. Translation gives CASSFYRTNQPQHF.

This clone was counted at least ten times. The V and J genes are TRBV7-2 and TRBJ1-2; D is uncertain. Deletions cut 5 bases from V and 8 bases from J, with 9 bases between. CDR1 and CDR2 (germline): SGHTA, FQGNSA. The CDR3 contains 11 residues. CDR3 protein: CASSRTGGYTF. DNA of the CDR3: TGTGCCAGCAGCCGTACGGGAGGCTACACCTTC.

This sequence joins TRBV5-1 and TRBJ2-2; a possible D gene is TRBD2 (5 bases). Germline loops: CDR1 SGHRS, CDR2 YFSETQ. Trimming removed 4 bases at V and 7 bases at J, with 11 bases between. The CDR3 is 13 residues long. CDR3 sequence (DNA): TGCGCCAGCAGCCGTAACGGGAACGGGGAGCTGTTTTTT. This sequence encodes CASSRNGNGELFF.

The rearrangement joins TRBV4-2 to TRBJ1-2; D may be TRBD1 (5 bases). V was pared by 6 bases and J by 6 bases, with 14 bases between. Germline V gene data show CDR1 as LGHNA and CDR2 as YNFKEQ. The CDR3 loop spans 13 amino acids. The CDR3 loop is CASSLGPGNGYTF. The CDR3 DNA reads as TGTGCCAGCAGTCTCGGGCCAGGGAATGGCTACACCTTC.

This clone appeared a single time. The V call is TRBV19, the J call TRBJ1-4, with a weak D call TRBD1 (6 bases). V gave up 1 base and J gave up 8 bases, with 14 bases separating them. The germline V gene encodes CDR1 LNHDA and CDR2 SQIVND (reference sequence). This CDR3 region has 15 residues. CDR3 in amino acids: CASSIVGRGDEKLFF. The CDR3 region has the DNA TGTGCCAGTAGTATAGTAGGCAGGGGAGACGAAAAACTGTTTTTT. Full variable domain (missing parts from reference TRBV19 and TRBJ1-4): DGGITQSPKYLFRKEGQNVTLSCEQNLNHDAMYWYRQDPGQGLRLIYYSQIVNDFQKGDIAEGYSVSREKKESFPLTVTSAQKNPTAFYLCASSIVGRGDEKLFFGSGTQLSVL.

The CDR3 spells CASSSGSGRGGVVNEQFF. The CDR3 DNA reads as TGTGCCAGCAGCTCGGGGAGCGGGAGGGGTGGGGTTGTTAATGAGCAGTTCTTC. This chain connects TRBV7-6 to TRBJ2-1; the match to TRBD2 covers 10 bases. CDR1 and CDR2 (germline): SGHVS, FNYEAQ. V was pared by 4 bases and J by 7 bases, with 16 bases of the junction left unmatched. This CDR3 contains 18 residues.

V and J are TRBV28 and TRBJ1-2, with TRBD1 identical over 9 bases. This CDR3 has 16 residues. V dropped 6 bases and J dropped 5; count of bases not matched to a gene: 13. The V gene's germline CDR1 is MDHEN and CDR2 SYDVKM. CDR3 in DNA: TGTGCCAGCAGGAGCCCCCCGGGACAGGGAAAATATGGCTACACCTTC. Protein product: CASRSPPGQGKYGYTF.

The rearrangement links TRBV4-3 to TRBJ2-1; possible D gene TRBD2, 6 bases. The CDR3 contains 14 residues. Germline loops: CDR1 LGHNA, CDR2 YSLEER. The V and J ends lost 1 base and 7 bases respectively, with 11 bases between them. The CDR3: CASSQVGTGNEQFF. CDR3 bases: TGCGCCAGCAGCCAAGTTGGGACTGGGAATGAGCAGTTCTTC.

V and J are TRBV6-2 or TRBV6-3 and TRBJ2-7; 9 bases match TRBD1. Looked up from germline, CDR1 is MNHEY and CDR2 is SVGEGT. V lost 2 bases to trimming and J lost 2 bases; unmatched junction nucleotides: 1. CDR3 size: 14 residues. In DNA, the CDR3 is TGTGCCAGCAGTTACAACAGGGGGCCCTACGAGCAGTACTTC. It yields the protein CASSYNRGPYEQYF.

This chain uses TRBV3-1 (or the pseudogene TRBV3-2) with TRBJ1-1; D gene ambiguous. The germline V gene has CDR1 LGHDT and CDR2 YNNKEL (reference sequence). Between the trimmed V and J ends, which lost 5 bases and 0 bases, there was a span of 13 bases. CDR3 size: 15 residues. CDR3 DNA sequence: TGTGCCAGCAGCTTGGGGAGGGTAATGAACACTGAAGCTTTCTTT. Encoded protein: CASSLGRVMNTEAFF.